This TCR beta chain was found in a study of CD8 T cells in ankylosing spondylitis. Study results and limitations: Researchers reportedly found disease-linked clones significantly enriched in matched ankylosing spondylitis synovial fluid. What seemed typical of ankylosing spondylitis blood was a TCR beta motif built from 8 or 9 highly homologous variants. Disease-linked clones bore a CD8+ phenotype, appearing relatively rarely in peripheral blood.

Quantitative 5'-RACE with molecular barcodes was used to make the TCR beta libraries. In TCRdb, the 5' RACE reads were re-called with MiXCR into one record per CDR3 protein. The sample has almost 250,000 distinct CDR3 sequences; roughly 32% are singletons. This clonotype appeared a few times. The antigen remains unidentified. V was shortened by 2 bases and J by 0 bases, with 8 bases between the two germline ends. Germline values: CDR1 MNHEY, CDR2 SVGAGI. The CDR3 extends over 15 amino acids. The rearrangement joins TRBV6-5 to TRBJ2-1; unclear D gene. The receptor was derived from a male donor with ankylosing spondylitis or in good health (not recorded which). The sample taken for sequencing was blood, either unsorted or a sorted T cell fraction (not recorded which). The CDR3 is CASSYLFSSYNEQFF. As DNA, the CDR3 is TGTGCCAGCAGTTACCTTTTCAGCTCCTACAATGAGCAGTTCTTC.